This T cell receptor (beta chain) is drawn from a study of blood T cell repertoires in COVID-19. The CDR3 runs to 18 residues. The germline V gene has CDR1 MNHEY and CDR2 SVGEGT. Unmatched junction bases numbered 12, after V lost 0 bases and J lost 6 bases. The authors' processing: Estimation of nucleated cell counts relied on the amplification of reference gene primers. Generated by immunoSEQ multiplex PCR, the TCRdb table keeps only in-frame clones and is missing some. V and J calls and clone size follow that table, whereas D and trimming were derived from the DNA. The sample records 250,000 or so clones, 86% being singletons.

Sequencing used peripheral blood. The chain recombines TRBV6-2 or TRBV6-3 with TRBJ2-3; 10 nucleotides line up with TRBD2. This clonotype was sampled from a man aged 30 to 45 with active or convalescent COVID-19. CDR3 region: CASSYSDIAGGRSDTQYF. DNA for the CDR3: TGTGCCAGCAGTTACTCGGATATAGCGGGGGGCAGGAGCGATACGCAGTATTTT.